This TCR beta chain originates from a study of shared clonotypes between healthy human individuals. Positive CCR7 selection of CD45RO-negative cells yielded the naive CD8 cells, and terminally differentiated effector memory CD45RA+ cells were excluded. Clones were sequenced by immunoSEQ multiplex PCR, and TCRdb holds only the in-frame ones, with some missing. The data hold about 600,000 clones, with around 95% observed a single time. Germline V gives CDR1 MNHEY, CDR2 SMNVEV (reference sequence). V was cut by 9 bases and J by 4 bases, with 16 bases left in between. The CDR3 covers 13 residues. The material sequenced was naive CD8+ T cells sorted from blood. J is TRBJ2-7 and V is TRBV27; D is unresolved. The TCR was taken from a woman younger than 45 in good health. CDR3 in amino acids: CASTRDGSYEQYF. The CDR3 nucleotides read TGTGCCAGTACGCGTGACGGTTCATACGAGCAGTACTTC.